The 16 T cell receptor beta chains listed next were all sequenced from one sample in a study of shared clonotypes between healthy human individuals. TCRdb's copy holds only in-frame clones and misses some; the assay was immunoSEQ multiplex PCR. This sample has about 2,500,000 clones; approximately 92% occur once, and the top ten carry around 0.15%. The sample taken for sequencing was naive CD4+ T cells sorted from blood. The subset: CD45RA+ positively selected. The receptors were sampled from a man aged 18 to 29 in good health.

This clone was counted between two and nine times. Other DNA sequences within the sample encode an identical CDR3. This chain links TRBV18 with TRBJ1-4; 9 bases agree with TRBD1. Germline V CDR1 and CDR2: KGHSH, LQKENI. The V and J ends lost 0 bases and 8 bases, in that order; junction bases with no gene match: 4. CDR3 size: 15 residues. The CDR3 DNA reads TGTGCCAGCTCACCACCGGGACAGGGAGGGGAAAAACTGTTTTTT. Translation gives CASSPPGQGGEKLFF.

The V gene is TRBV28, the J gene TRBJ1-5; 10 bases match TRBD1. Per the germline V gene, CDR1 is MDHEN and CDR2 is SYDVKM. CDR3 length: 16 amino acids. Germline trimming cut 3 bases from V and 6 bases from J; bases unmatched to any gene: 8. CDR3 loop: CASSLGTGVRGQPQHF. CDR3 nucleotides: TGTGCCAGCAGTTTGGGGACAGGGGTTCGGGGTCAGCCCCAGCATTTT.

Comment on this clone: Other nucleotide sequences in the sample specify the same CDR3. The chain uses TRBV18 and TRBJ2-7, with TRBD1 matching 8 bases. Germline V lookup: CDR1 KGHSH, CDR2 LQKENI. Trimming at V came to 0 bases and at J to 4 bases, leaving 5 bases not matched to a gene. The CDR3 loop spans 15 amino acids. The DNA of the CDR3 is TGTGCCAGCTCACCACCGGCAGGGGGCAGTTACGAGCAGTACTTC. Translation: CASSPPAGGSYEQYF.

The rearrangement links TRBV7-2 to TRBJ1-1; maybe TRBD1 (5 bases). Germline loops: CDR1 SGHTA, CDR2 FQGNSA. V lost 3 bases to trimming and J lost 4 bases, with 21 bases between them. The CDR3 loop spans 17 amino acids. CDR3 region: CASSFVPGLGSGTEAFF. The CDR3 DNA follows: TGTGCCAGCAGCTTCGTCCCGGGACTGGGTTCGGGCACTGAAGCTTTCTTT.

The CDR3 loop is CSVEDFAGSRLAGRSYEQYF. Written as DNA, the CDR3 is TGCAGCGTTGAAGATTTCGCAGGGTCTAGACTAGCGGGACGCTCCTACGAGCAGTACTTC. The rearrangement joins TRBV29-1 to TRBJ2-7, with TRBD2 matching 11 bases. Trimming at V came to 0 bases and at J to 0 bases, leaving 16 bases not matched to a gene. In germline, CDR1 is SQVTM, CDR2 ANQGSEA. This CDR3 spans 20 amino acids.

Notes on this clone: The sample holds other DNA sequences that translate to the same CDR3. The rearrangement uses TRBV5-1 and TRBJ1-4, with TRBD1 identical over 7 bases. The CDR3 spans 14 residues. The V gene end was trimmed by 0 bases and the J gene end by 5 bases; junction bases not matched to a gene: 1. CDR1 and CDR2 (germline): SGHRS, YFSETQ. The CDR3 loop reads CASSLGGGNEKLFF. As DNA, the CDR3 is TGCGCCAGCAGCTTGGGAGGGGGCAATGAAAAACTGTTTTTT.

J is TRBJ2-5 and V is TRBV10-1; 15 bases align to TRBD2. The CDR3 extends over 16 amino acids. V shed 0 bases, J shed 4 bases, and the junction held 0 bases outside the gene matches. In germline, CDR1 is WNHNN, CDR2 SYGVQD (reference sequence). Here the CDR3 reads CASSESGLAGGETQYF. CDR3 coding DNA: TGCGCCAGCAGTGAGTCGGGACTAGCGGGAGGAGAGACCCAGTACTTC.

This chain connects TRBV2 to TRBJ1-4; a weak D match, TRBD1 (5 bases). Germline V gene sequence: CDR1 SNHLY, CDR2 FYNNEI. V was clipped by 1 base and J by 4 bases, with 10 bases between them. The CDR3 loop spans 15 amino acids. Written as DNA, the CDR3 is TGTGCCAGCAGTGAAGGGGCAGGGATTAATGAAAAACTGTTTTTT. It yields the protein CASSEGAGINEKLFF.

This chain links TRBV15 with TRBJ2-5, with a weak D call TRBD1 (7 bases). Germline-derived CDR1 and CDR2 are LNHNV and YYDKDF (reference sequence). This CDR3 is 14 amino acids long. V dropped 2 bases and J dropped 5 bases, with 12 bases sitting between them. CDR3 sequence (DNA): TGTGCCACCAGCAGACCAGGGGGGAGGGAGACCCAGTACTTC. This sequence encodes CATSRPGGRETQYF.

The chain links TRBV5-4 to TRBJ1-1, with D uncertain. The CDR3 is 14 residues long. From germline, CDR1 is SGHNT and CDR2 YYREEE (reference sequence). The V gene lost 4 bases and the J gene lost 3 bases, with 13 bases spanning the gap. The CDR3 nucleotides are TGTGCCAGCAGCCGTTCTTCGGGCTACACTGAAGCTTTCTTT. It translates to CASSRSSGYTEAFF. Using reference TRBV5-4 and TRBJ1-1 for the parts outside the CDR3, the full variable domain is ETGVTQSPTHLIKTRGQQVTLRCSSQSGHNTVSWYQQALGQGPQFIFQYYREEENGRGNFPPRFSGLQFPNYSSELNVNALELDDSALYLCASSRSSGYTEAFFGQGTRLTVV.

This chain connects TRBV18 to TRBJ2-3; D is uncertain. V lost 6 bases to trimming and J lost 2 bases, with 12 bases between them. Looked up from germline, CDR1 is KGHSH and CDR2 is LQKENI. This CDR3 has 14 amino acids. CDR3 amino acids: CASSPKPPTDTQYF. CDR3 nucleotides: TGTGCCAGCTCCCCCAAGCCGCCCACAGATACGCAGTATTTT.

CDR3 loop: CASTPRSPTVANTGELFF. CDR3 bases: TGTGCCAGCACCCCCCGGTCCCCGACGGTCGCGAACACCGGGGAGCTGTTTTTT. The chain is built from TRBV7-6 and TRBJ2-2; D call uncertain. This CDR3 comprises 18 residues. The germline V gene has CDR1 SGHVS and CDR2 FNYEAQ. Trimming shortened V by 7 bases and J by 0 bases, and 21 bases separated the two germline ends.

This chain connects TRBV5-1 to TRBJ1-6, with D maybe TRBD1 (5 bases). V was trimmed by 4 bases and J by 8 bases, leaving 16 bases between them. The CDR3 extends over 15 amino acids. Per germline, CDR1 SGHRS and CDR2 YFSETQ. The CDR3 region has the DNA TGCGCCAGCAGCGTCGATGGCAGGGTATATTCACCCCTCCACTTT. Residues: CASSVDGRVYSPLHF.

The rearrangement links TRBV29-1 to TRBJ2-5, with a weak D call TRBD1 (5 bases). With the DNA end fitting TRBJ2-7 better, the J assignment may be wrong. The CDR3 runs 13 residues. The germline V gene encodes CDR1 SQVTM and CDR2 ANQGSEA. CDR3 coding DNA: TGCAGCGTTTTGACCTTCCAGGGTTCCGAGCAGTACTTC. Its translation is CSVLTFQGSEQYF.

This clone occurred once. The genes are TRBV5-6 and TRBJ2-5; D might be TRBD1 (6 bases). Per the germline V gene, CDR1 is SGHDT and CDR2 is YYEEEE. Between the trimmed V and J ends, which lost 0 bases and 3 bases, there was a span of 12 bases. There are 15 residues in the CDR3. CDR3 protein: CASSLDLGGEETQYF. CDR3 bases: TGTGCCAGCAGCTTGGACCTAGGGGGAGAAGAGACCCAGTACTTC.

V usage is TRBV2 and J usage is TRBJ1-2, with D possibly matching TRBD1 (6 bases). CDR3 length: 14 amino acids. Germline CDR1 is SNHLY and CDR2 is FYNNEI. Trimming took 5 bases from V and 2 from J, leaving 12 bases between them. The CDR3 region has the DNA TGTGCCAGCAGTCCTAACAGGGCCAACTATGGCTACACCTTC. Protein: CASSPNRANYGYTF.